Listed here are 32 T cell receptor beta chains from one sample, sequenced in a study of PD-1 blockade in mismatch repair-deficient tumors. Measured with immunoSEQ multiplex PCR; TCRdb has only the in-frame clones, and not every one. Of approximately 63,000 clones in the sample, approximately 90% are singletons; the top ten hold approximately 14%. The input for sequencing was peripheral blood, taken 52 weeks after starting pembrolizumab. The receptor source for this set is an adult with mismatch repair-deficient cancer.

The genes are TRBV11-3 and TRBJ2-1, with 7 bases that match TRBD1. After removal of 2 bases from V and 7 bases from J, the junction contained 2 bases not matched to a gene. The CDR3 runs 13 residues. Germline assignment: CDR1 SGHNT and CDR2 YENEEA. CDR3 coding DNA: TGTGCCAGCAGCTTAATCAGGGGGAATGAGCAGTTCTTC. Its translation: CASSLIRGNEQFF.

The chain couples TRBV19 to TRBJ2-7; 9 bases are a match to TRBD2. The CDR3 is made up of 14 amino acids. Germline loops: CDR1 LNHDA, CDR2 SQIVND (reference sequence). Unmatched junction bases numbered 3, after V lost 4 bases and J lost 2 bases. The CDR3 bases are TGTGCCAGTAGTAGGGCTAGCGGGACCTACGAGCAGTACTTC. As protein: CASSRASGTYEQYF.

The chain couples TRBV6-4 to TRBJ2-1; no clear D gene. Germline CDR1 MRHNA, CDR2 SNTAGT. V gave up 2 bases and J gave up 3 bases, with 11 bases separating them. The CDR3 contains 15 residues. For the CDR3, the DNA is TGTGCCAGCAGTGACCGCGAAGGCAACTACAATGAGCAGTTCTTC. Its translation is CASSDREGNYNEQFF.

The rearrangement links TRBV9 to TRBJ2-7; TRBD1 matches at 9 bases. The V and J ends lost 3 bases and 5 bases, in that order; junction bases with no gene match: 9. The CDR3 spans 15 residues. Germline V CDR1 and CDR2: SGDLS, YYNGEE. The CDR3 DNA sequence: TGTGCCAGCAGCGCCCCCGGGACAGGGTCCCACGAGCAGTACTTC. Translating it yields CASSAPGTGSHEQYF.

The CDR3 bases are TGTGCCTGGAGCCGGGAAACTGAAGCTTTCTTT. This codes for CAWSRETEAFF. This chain connects TRBV30 to TRBJ1-1; D gene ambiguous. This CDR3 has 11 residues. From germline, CDR1 is GTSNPN and CDR2 SVGIG (reference sequence). V lost 3 bases and J 5 bases, leaving 7 bases between the germline ends.

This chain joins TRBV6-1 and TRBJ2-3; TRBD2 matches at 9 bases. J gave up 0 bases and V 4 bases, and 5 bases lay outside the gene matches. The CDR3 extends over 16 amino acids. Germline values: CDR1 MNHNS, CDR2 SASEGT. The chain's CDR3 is CASSVLAGTSTDTQYF. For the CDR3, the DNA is TGTGCCAGCAGTGTCCTAGCGGGAACTAGCACAGATACGCAGTATTTT.

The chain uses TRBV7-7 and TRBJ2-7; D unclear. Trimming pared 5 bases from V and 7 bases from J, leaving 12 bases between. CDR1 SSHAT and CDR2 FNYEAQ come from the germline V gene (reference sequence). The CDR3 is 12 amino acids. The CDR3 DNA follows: TGTGCCAGCAGCACCTGGAACGTGGAGCAGTACTTC. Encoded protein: CASSTWNVEQYF.

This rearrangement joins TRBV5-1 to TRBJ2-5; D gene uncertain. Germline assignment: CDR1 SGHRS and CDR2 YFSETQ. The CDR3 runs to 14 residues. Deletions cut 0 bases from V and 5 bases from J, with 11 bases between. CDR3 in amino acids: CASSLAGGGETQYF. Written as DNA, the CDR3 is TGCGCCAGCAGCTTGGCGGGCGGTGGGGAGACCCAGTACTTC.

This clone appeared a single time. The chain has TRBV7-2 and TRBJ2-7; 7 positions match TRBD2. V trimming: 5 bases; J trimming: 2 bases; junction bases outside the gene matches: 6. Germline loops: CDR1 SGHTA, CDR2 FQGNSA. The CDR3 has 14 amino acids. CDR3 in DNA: TGTGCCAGCAGCCCTAGCGGAGGCCCCTACGAGCAGTACTTC. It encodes CASSPSGGPYEQYF. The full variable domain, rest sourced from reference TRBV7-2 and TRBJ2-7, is GAGVSQSPSNKVTEKGKDVELRCDPISGHTALYWYRQSLGQGLEFLIYFQGNSAPDKSGLPSDRFSAERTGGSVSTLTIQRTQQEDSAVYLCASSPSGGPYEQYFGPGTRLTVT.

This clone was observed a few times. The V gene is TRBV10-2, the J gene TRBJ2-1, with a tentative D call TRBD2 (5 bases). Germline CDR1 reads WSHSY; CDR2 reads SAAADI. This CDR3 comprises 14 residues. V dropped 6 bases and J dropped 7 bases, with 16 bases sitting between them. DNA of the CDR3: TGCGCCAGCAGGGTCACGAAGGGAGTTAATGAGCAGTTCTTC. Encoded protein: CASRVTKGVNEQFF.

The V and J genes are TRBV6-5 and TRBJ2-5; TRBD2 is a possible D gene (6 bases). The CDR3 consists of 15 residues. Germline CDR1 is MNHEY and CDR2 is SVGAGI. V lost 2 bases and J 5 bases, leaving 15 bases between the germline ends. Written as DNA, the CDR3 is TGTGCCAGCAGTTACACGAGCGGGTTCGGGGAGACCCAGTACTTC. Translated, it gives CASSYTSGFGETQYF.

The CDR3 nucleotides read TGTGCCAGCAGCTTAGATCTTGGGCTAGCGGAAAACACCGGGGAGCTGTTTTTT. Translating it yields CASSLDLGLAENTGELFF. This chain links TRBV11-3 with TRBJ2-2; 7 positions match TRBD2. Trimming removed 0 bases from V and 2 bases from J; junction bases left unmatched: 9. Germline CDR1 reads SGHNT; CDR2 reads YENEEA. This CDR3 is built from 18 residues.

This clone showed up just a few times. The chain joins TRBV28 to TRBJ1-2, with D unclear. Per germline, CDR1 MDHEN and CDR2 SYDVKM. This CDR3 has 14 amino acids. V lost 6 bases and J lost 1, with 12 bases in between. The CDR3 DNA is TGTGCCAGCAGGCCATCTCCAGATAACTATGGCTACACCTTC. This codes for CASRPSPDNYGYTF.

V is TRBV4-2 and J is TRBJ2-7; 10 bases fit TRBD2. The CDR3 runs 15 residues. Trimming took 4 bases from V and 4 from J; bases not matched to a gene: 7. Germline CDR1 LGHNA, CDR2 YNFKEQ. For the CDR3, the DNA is TGTGCCAGCAGCCCAGCCGGGACTAGCGAATACGAGCAGTACTTC. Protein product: CASSPAGTSEYEQYF.

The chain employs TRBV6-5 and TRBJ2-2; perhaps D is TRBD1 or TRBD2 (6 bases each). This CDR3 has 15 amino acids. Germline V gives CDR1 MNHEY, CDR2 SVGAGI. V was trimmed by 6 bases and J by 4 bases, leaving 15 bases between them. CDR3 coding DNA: TGTGCCAGCAGGAGGGGGGCGCGTGGCACCGGGGAGCTGTTTTTT. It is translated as CASRRGARGTGELFF.

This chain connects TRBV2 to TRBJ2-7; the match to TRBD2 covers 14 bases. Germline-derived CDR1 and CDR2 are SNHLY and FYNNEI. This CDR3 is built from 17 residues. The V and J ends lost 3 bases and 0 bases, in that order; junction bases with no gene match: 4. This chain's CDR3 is CASSDRTSGRLSYEQYF. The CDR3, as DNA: TGTGCCAGCAGTGACCGGACTAGCGGGAGGCTCTCCTACGAGCAGTACTTC.

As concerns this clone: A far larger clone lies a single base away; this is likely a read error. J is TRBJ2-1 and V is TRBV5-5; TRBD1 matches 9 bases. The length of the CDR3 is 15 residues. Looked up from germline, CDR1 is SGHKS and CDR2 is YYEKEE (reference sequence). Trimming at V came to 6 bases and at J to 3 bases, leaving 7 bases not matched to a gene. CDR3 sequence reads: CASIAGTGSYNEQFF. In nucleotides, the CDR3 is TGTGCCAGCATCGCCGGGACAGGGAGCTACAATGAGCAGTTCTTC. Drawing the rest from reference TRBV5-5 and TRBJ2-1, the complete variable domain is DAGVTQSPTHLIKTRGQQVTLRCSPISGHKSVSWYQQVLGQGPQFIFQYYEKEERGRGNFPDRFSARQFPNYSSELNVNALLLGDSALYLCASIAGTGSYNEQFFGPGTRLTVL.

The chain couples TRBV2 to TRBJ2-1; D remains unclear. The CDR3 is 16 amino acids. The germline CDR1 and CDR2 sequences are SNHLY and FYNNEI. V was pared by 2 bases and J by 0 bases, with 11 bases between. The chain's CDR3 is CASSEFLDDSYNEQFF. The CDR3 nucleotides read TGTGCCAGCAGTGAATTCTTGGACGACTCCTACAATGAGCAGTTCTTC.

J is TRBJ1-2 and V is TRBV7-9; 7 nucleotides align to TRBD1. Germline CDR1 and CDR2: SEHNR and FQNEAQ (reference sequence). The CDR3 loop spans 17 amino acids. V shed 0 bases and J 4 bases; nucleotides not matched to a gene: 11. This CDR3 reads CASSLAGQTTEGYGYTF. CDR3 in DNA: TGTGCCAGCAGCTTAGCGGGACAGACGACAGAGGGCTATGGCTACACCTTC.

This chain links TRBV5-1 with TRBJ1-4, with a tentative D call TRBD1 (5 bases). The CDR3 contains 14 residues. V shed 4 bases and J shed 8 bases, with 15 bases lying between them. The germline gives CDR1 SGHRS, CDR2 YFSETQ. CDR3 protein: CASSRRSSGEKLFF. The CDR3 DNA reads TGCGCCAGCAGCCGAAGAAGCTCAGGGGAAAAACTGTTTTTT.

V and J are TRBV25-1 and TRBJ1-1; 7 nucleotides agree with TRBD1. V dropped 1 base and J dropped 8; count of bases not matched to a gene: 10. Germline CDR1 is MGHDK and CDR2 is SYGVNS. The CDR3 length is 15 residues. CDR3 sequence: CASSELTGNKGEAFF. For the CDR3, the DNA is TGTGCCAGCAGTGAATTGACAGGGAATAAGGGAGAAGCTTTCTTT.

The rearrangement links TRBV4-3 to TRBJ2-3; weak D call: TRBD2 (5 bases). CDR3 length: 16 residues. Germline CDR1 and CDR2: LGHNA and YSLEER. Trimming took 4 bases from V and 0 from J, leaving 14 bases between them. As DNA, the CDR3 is TGCGCCAGCAGCCGGGGAGTAGACTCTAGCACAGATACGCAGTATTTT. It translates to CASSRGVDSSTDTQYF.

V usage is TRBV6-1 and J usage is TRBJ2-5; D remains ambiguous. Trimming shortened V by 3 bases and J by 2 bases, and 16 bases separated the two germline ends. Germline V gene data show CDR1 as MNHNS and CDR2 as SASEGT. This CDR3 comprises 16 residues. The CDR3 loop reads CASSETFFKIQETQYF. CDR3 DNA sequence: TGTGCCAGCAGTGAGACCTTTTTTAAGATTCAAGAGACCCAGTACTTC.

The DNA for the CDR3 is TGTGCCAGCTCACCACCTAGCGGGAGGGTGGGGTCCTACAATGAGCAGTTCTTC. Protein: CASSPPSGRVGSYNEQFF. V and J are TRBV18 and TRBJ2-1, with TRBD2 matching 11 bases. This CDR3 comprises 18 residues. V gave up 0 bases and J gave up 1 base; unmatched junction bases: 5. Germline V gene lookup returns CDR1 KGHSH and CDR2 LQKENI. The whole variable domain, filled in from reference TRBV18 and TRBJ2-1, reads NAGVMQNPRHLVRRRGQEARLRCSPMKGHSHVYWYRQLPEEGLKFMVYLQKENIIDESGMPKERFSAEFPKEGPSILRIQQVVRGDSAAYFCASSPPSGRVGSYNEQFFGPGTRLTVL.

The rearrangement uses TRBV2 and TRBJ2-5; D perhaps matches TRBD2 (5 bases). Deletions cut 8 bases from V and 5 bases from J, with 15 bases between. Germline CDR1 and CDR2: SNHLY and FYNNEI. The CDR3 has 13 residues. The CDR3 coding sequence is TGTGCCAGCTCCCGGGGTACGAGGGAGACCCAGTACTTC. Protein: CASSRGTRETQYF.

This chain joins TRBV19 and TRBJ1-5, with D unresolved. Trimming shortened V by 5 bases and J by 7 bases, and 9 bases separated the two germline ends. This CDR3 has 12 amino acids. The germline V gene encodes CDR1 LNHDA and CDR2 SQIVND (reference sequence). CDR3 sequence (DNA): TGTGCCAGTAGTGCCATCGAACAGCCCCAGCATTTT. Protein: CASSAIEQPQHF.

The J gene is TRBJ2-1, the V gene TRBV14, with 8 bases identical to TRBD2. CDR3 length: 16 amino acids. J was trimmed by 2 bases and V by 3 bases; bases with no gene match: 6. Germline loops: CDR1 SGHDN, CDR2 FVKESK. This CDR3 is CASSQVLGLAYNEQFF. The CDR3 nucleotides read TGTGCCAGCAGCCAGGTATTGGGACTAGCCTACAATGAGCAGTTCTTC.

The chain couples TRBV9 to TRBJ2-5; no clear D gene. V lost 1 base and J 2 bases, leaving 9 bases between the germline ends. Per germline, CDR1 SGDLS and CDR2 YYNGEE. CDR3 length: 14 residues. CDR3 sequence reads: CASSVMGIQETQYF. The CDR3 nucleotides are TGTGCCAGCAGCGTAATGGGGATACAAGAGACCCAGTACTTC.

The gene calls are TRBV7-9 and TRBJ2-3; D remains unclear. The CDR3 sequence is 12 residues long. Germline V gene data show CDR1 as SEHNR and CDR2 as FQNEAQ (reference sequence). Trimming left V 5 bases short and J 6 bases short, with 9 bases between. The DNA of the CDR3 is TGTGCCAGCAGCCCCCAGGCGGATACGCAGTATTTT. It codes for CASSPQADTQYF.

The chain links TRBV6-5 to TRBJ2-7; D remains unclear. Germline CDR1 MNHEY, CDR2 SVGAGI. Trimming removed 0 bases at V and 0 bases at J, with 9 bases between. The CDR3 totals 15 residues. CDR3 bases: TGTGCCAGCAGTTACTCTCCCAGGACCTCCTACGAGCAGTACTTC. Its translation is CASSYSPRTSYEQYF.

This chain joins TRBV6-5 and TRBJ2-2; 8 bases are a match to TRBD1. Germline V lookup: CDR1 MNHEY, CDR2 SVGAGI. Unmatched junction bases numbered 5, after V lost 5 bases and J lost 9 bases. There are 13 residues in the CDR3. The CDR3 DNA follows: TGTGCCAGCAGTACGACAGGGGCCAGGGAGCTGTTTTTT. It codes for CASSTTGARELFF.

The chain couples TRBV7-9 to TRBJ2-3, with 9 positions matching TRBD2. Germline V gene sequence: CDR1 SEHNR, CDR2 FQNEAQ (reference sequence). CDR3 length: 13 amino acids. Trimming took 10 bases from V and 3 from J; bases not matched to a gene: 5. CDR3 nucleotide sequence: TGTGCCACCCTAGCGGGGAGAACAGATACGCAGTATTTT. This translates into CATLAGRTDTQYF.